The 21 T cell receptor beta chains in this list originate from one sample, sequenced in a study of blood T cell repertoires in COVID-19. This table comes from immunoSEQ multiplex PCR, and its TCRdb copy is limited to in-frame clones, with some not included. The sample has 200,000 to 300,000 clones; about 85% are singletons. Sample: peripheral blood. All receptors derive from a woman aged 60-75 years with active or convalescent COVID-19.

This chain joins TRBV29-1 and TRBJ2-1, with a possible D match to TRBD1 (5 bases). Germline assignment: CDR1 SQVTM and CDR2 ANQGSEA. The CDR3 spans 13 residues. Trimming took 1 base from V and 2 from J, leaving 6 bases between them. CDR3 in DNA: TGCAGCGTTGAAGCAGGGACCTACAATGAGCAGTTCTTC. Translation gives CSVEAGTYNEQFF.

The genes are TRBV6-5 and TRBJ1-1, with a weak D call TRBD1 (6 bases). Deletions cut 7 bases from V and 0 bases from J, with 9 bases between. The CDR3 covers 13 residues. The germline CDR1 and CDR2 sequences are MNHEY and SVGAGI. CDR3 sequence (DNA): TGTGCCAGCACCGGGACATTGAACACTGAAGCTTTCTTT. This encodes CASTGTLNTEAFF.

V usage is TRBV11-1 and J usage is TRBJ1-3, with TRBD1 matching over 7 bases. Germline-derived CDR1 and CDR2 are SGHAT and FQDESV (reference sequence). This CDR3 has 16 amino acids. Losses at the gene ends were 1 base for V and 2 bases for J; bases not matched to a gene: 5. CDR3 region: CASSLEDRRPGNTIYF. Written as DNA, the CDR3 is TGTGCCAGCAGCTTAGAGGACAGGCGTCCTGGAAACACCATATATTTT.

J is TRBJ2-3 and V is TRBV28, with 12 bases matching TRBD2. The germline gives CDR1 MDHEN, CDR2 SYDVKM. The CDR3 length is 16 residues. V was pared by 5 bases and J by 2 bases, with 5 bases of the junction left unmatched. The CDR3 region has the DNA TGTGCCAGCAGTGTGACTAGCGGGGGAGCCACAGATACGCAGTATTTT. Translated: CASSVTSGGATDTQYF.

DNA of the CDR3: TGTGCCAGCGGATGGGACAGGGATAGTTCTAGTGGCTACACCTTC. Its translation is CASGWDRDSSSGYTF. V gene TRBV6-5 combines with J gene TRBJ1-2, with 9 bases matching TRBD1. The CDR3 runs 15 residues. The ends lost 8 bases at V and 7 bases at J; junction bases unmatched: 14. Germline CDR1 reads MNHEY; CDR2 reads SVGAGI.

CDR3 sequence: CASRRSGRSNEQFF. The DNA for the CDR3 is TGTGCCAGCAGACGTAGCGGGAGGTCGAATGAGCAGTTCTTC. V gene TRBV7-2 combines with J gene TRBJ2-1; 10 positions agree with TRBD2. Germline CDR1 and CDR2: SGHTA and FQGNSA. V trimming: 6 bases; J trimming: 7 bases; junction bases outside the gene matches: 6. The CDR3 extends over 14 amino acids. Full variable domain (rest looked up from reference TRBV7-2 and TRBJ2-1): GAGVSQSPSNKVTEKGKDVELRCDPISGHTALYWYRQSLGQGLEFLIYFQGNSAPDKSGLPSDRFSAERTGGSVSTLTIQRTQQEDSAVYLCASRRSGRSNEQFFGPGTRLTVL.

This clone was seen only a few times. This rearrangement joins TRBV28 to TRBJ2-3; the match to TRBD2 covers 12 bases. V shed 2 bases and J 1 base; nucleotides not matched to a gene: 1. CDR1 and CDR2 from the germline V gene are MDHEN and SYDVKM. The CDR3 is 16 residues long. CDR3 residues: CASSLASGGGTDTQYF. DNA for the CDR3: TGTGCCAGCAGTTTAGCTAGCGGGGGGGGCACAGATACGCAGTATTTT.

V and J are TRBV5-1 and TRBJ2-5; D is perhaps TRBD2 (5 bases). The ends were cut back, 3 bases at V and 5 bases at J, with 14 bases in the middle. Germline values: CDR1 SGHRS, CDR2 YFSETQ. CDR3 size: 14 residues. The CDR3: CASSYGHRGETQYF. The CDR3 nucleotides read TGCGCCAGCAGCTACGGTCACAGAGGGGAGACCCAGTACTTC.

The chain couples TRBV5-1 to TRBJ1-2, with a tentative D call TRBD1 (6 bases). The CDR3 spans 15 residues. Trimming shortened V by 0 bases and J by 11 bases, and 20 bases separated the two germline ends. Germline V gene sequence: CDR1 SGHRS, CDR2 YFSETQ. The DNA for the CDR3 is TGCGCCAGCAGCTTGGGGACGGGACAAAGTGTAGAATACACCTTC. Encoded protein: CASSLGTGQSVEYTF.

Turning to this clone: A junction boundary mismatches the germline segment, possibly from a read error. J is TRBJ2-3 and V is TRBV2, with 9 bases identical to TRBD2. Germline CDR1 SNHLY, CDR2 FYNNEI. The CDR3 spans 13 residues. This chain's CDR3 is CGIWRGGIDTQYF. The CDR3 coding sequence is TGCGGCATCTGGCGGGGGGGCATAGATACGCAGTATTTT.

The chain couples TRBV10-3 to TRBJ2-2; 9 bases agree with TRBD1. The V gene's germline CDR1 is ENHRY and CDR2 SYGVKD. J gave up 4 bases and V 6 bases, and 9 bases lay outside the gene matches. This CDR3 is 16 amino acids long. The CDR3 nucleotides are TGTGCCATCAGCGAGGGGGGACAGGGAGTCACCGGGGAGCTGTTTTTT. It encodes CAISEGGQGVTGELFF.

V and J are TRBV14 and TRBJ2-2; possibly TRBD1 for D (6 bases). Germline CDR1 is SGHDN and CDR2 is FVKESK. CDR3 length equals 15 residues. V was cut by 4 bases and J by 4 bases, with 13 bases left in between. For the CDR3, the DNA is TGTGCCAGCAGCCCAACAGGGACGCGCACCGGGGAGCTGTTTTTT. It encodes CASSPTGTRTGELFF.

Turning to this clone: Other DNA sequences within the sample encode an identical CDR3. The chain joins TRBV18 to TRBJ1-2, with 7 bases aligning to TRBD1. Trimming cost V 3 bases and J 4 bases; bases outside gene matches: 5. Germline assignment: CDR1 KGHSH and CDR2 LQKENI. CDR3 length equals 14 residues. As DNA, the CDR3 is TGTGCCAGCTCACCCGGGGACAGCCTCTATGGCTACACCTTC. It codes for CASSPGDSLYGYTF.

This clone is a singleton in its sample. V is TRBV28 and J is TRBJ1-4; tentative D call: TRBD1 (6 bases). V lost 3 bases and J lost 0, with 8 bases in between. This CDR3 region has 15 residues. Germline V gene lookup returns CDR1 MDHEN and CDR2 SYDVKM. CDR3 DNA: TGTGCCAGCAGTTTCGGACAGACAACTAATGAAAAACTGTTTTTT. This sequence encodes CASSFGQTTNEKLFF.

This sequence joins TRBV30 and TRBJ1-6, with no clear D. CDR3 size: 13 residues. CDR1 is GTSNPN, CDR2 SVGIG, per germline (reference sequence). Between the trimmed V and J ends, which lost 7 bases and 0 bases, there was a span of 7 bases. Here the CDR3 reads CASESSYNSPLHF. CDR3 DNA sequence: TGTGCCTCAGAAAGCTCCTATAATTCACCCCTCCACTTT.

The CDR3 DNA sequence: TGTGCCAGCAGCGTAGTGGATACCGGGGGCTACAATGAGCAGTTCTTC. It codes for CASSVVDTGGYNEQFF. This sequence joins TRBV9 and TRBJ2-1; TRBD2 might be the D (6 bases). Trimming removed 0 bases at V and 3 bases at J, with 13 bases between. In germline, CDR1 is SGDLS, CDR2 YYNGEE. The CDR3 is 16 residues long.

This rearrangement joins TRBV6-1 to TRBJ2-5; TRBD2 matches 10 bases. J was trimmed by 5 bases and V by 1 base; bases with no gene match: 7. The length of the CDR3 is 16 residues. Germline CDR1 and CDR2: MNHNS and SASEGT. The CDR3 protein is CASSEVRAGGLETQYF. Here the CDR3 DNA reads TGTGCCAGCAGTGAAGTCCGAGCGGGGGGGCTGGAGACCCAGTACTTC.

This clone showed up just once. The chain uses TRBV5-1 and TRBJ2-7; TRBD2 agrees at 11 bases. CDR3 length: 16 amino acids. With V trimmed by 4 bases and J by 0 bases, 6 bases remained unmatched. Germline CDR1 reads SGHRS; CDR2 reads YFSETQ. This CDR3 reads CASSPGTSGSSYEQYF. CDR3 nucleotide sequence: TGCGCCAGCAGCCCAGGGACTAGCGGAAGCTCCTACGAGCAGTACTTC. Supplemented by reference TRBV5-1 and TRBJ2-7, the full variable domain reads KAGVTQTPRYLIKTRGQQVTLSCSPISGHRSVSWYQQTPGQGLQFLFEYFSETQRNKGNFPGRFSGRQFSNSRSEMNVSTLELGDSALYLCASSPGTSGSSYEQYFGPGTRLTVT.

The V call is TRBV2, the J call TRBJ2-3; perhaps TRBD1 as D (6 bases). The CDR3 has 14 residues. From germline, CDR1 is SNHLY and CDR2 FYNNEI. V lost 5 bases and J 0 bases, leaving 9 bases between the germline ends. The CDR3 spells CASSHRVSTDTQYF. CDR3 nucleotide sequence: TGTGCCAGCAGTCACAGGGTTAGCACAGATACGCAGTATTTT.

V gene TRBV7-8 combines with J gene TRBJ1-1, with unresolved D. Germline V CDR1 and CDR2: SGHVS, FQNEAQ. The CDR3 spans 11 residues. V lost 8 bases, J lost 1 base, and 5 bases lay in between. The CDR3 spells CASRGNTEAFF. The CDR3, as DNA: TGTGCCAGCCGGGGGAACACTGAAGCTTTCTTT.

This CDR3 reads CASSPGTSGGPGDTQYF. CDR3 sequence (DNA): TGTGCCAGCAGCCCCGGGACTAGCGGGGGGCCTGGAGATACGCAGTATTTT. The rearrangement joins TRBV7-2 to TRBJ2-3, with TRBD2 matching over 15 bases. The CDR3 spans 17 residues. The germline V gene has CDR1 SGHTA and CDR2 FQGNSA. The V gene end was trimmed by 5 bases and the J gene end by 5 bases; junction bases not matched to a gene: 8. The variable domain in full, completed from reference TRBV7-2 and TRBJ2-3, reads GAGVSQSPSNKVTEKGKDVELRCDPISGHTALYWYRQSLGQGLEFLIYFQGNSAPDKSGLPSDRFSAERTGGSVSTLTIQRTQQEDSAVYLCASSPGTSGGPGDTQYFGPGTRLTVL.